The clone carrying this TCR beta chain was seen a few times. This entry belongs to a study of blood T cells in healthy people across ages. Germline V CDR1 and CDR2: SGHTA, FQGNSA. The CDR3 is 13 residues long. Losses at the gene ends were 8 bases for V and 5 bases for J; bases not matched to a gene: 6. Through a sample-barcoded 5' primer and a J-beta primer mix, a second PCR was run for about 6 to 11 cycles. A single record per CDR3 protein comes from TCRdb applying MiXCR to the 5' RACE reads. The table lists hundreds of thousands of distinct CDR3 sequences, more than 55% of them singletons. This clonotype was obtained from a man aged 40-49 years in good health. The rearrangement links TRBV7-2 to TRBJ2-7, with TRBD2 matching 10 bases. Material for sequencing was blood. The chain's CDR3 is CASRVSGRNEQYF. The CDR3 bases are TGTGCCAGCCGTGTTAGCGGGAGGAACGAGCAGTACTTC.